This TCR beta chain was found in a study of cytomegalovirus exposure and HLA in healthy donors. Germline values: CDR1 SGDLS, CDR2 YYNGEE. This CDR3 has 13 residues. V lost 1 base to trimming and J lost 1 base, with 5 bases between them. This PCR relied on a set of 60 Vbeta primers and 13 Jbeta primers. Only in-frame clones appear in the TCRdb table, and some are missing; sequencing was by immunoSEQ multiplex PCR. Of nearly 110,000 clones listed, 65% to 90% are singletons. The study, taken as a whole, reports: HLA alleles showed associations with 16,951 TCR beta sequences in a later analysis, at a 0.05 false discovery rate.

The count of this clone is one. Antigen: not known. The source material was PBMCs. The V call is TRBV9, the J call TRBJ1-1; D unclear. This receptor was identified in a man aged 50 or older in good health and CMV-seronegative. CDR3 sequence (DNA): TGTGCCAGCAGCGTAACGGGGAACACTGAAGCTTTCTTT. Its translation: CASSVTGNTEAFF. Based on the CDR3 plus reference TRBV9 and TRBJ1-1, the full variable domain is DSGVTQTPKHLITATGQRVTLRCSPRSGDLSVYWYQQSLDQGLQFLIQYYNGEERAKGNILERFSAQQFPDLHSELNLSSLELGDSALYFCASSVTGNTEAFFGQGTRLTVV.